This T cell receptor (beta chain) was sequenced during a study of metastatic and nonmetastatic thyroid tumors. Across the study: Comparative analysis of repertoires was undertaken across blood and tumor or nodule tissue obtained from malignant and benign thyroid patients. Study-wide points: As reported, TCR beta diversity in blood and tumor was significantly higher in malignant thyroid tumors than in benign nodules.

This clone ranks as medium-sized (0.01 to 0.1%). Its target is unknown. After removal of 2 bases from V and 7 bases from J, the junction contained 12 bases not matched to a gene. The CDR3 has 16 amino acids. Looked up from germline, CDR1 is SNHLY and CDR2 is FYNNEI. As handled by the study authors: A distant-metastasis classifier for papillary thyroid cancer was built using CDR3 differences across clinicopathological groups. TCRdb reassembled clones from the PCR reads with MiXCR. TCRdb's processing, not the study's, gives the V and J calls here. The sample yields roughly 59,000 clones, 15% to 20% seen once. No patient had received any treatment before thyroid surgery.

The source of this sequence is a male donor with papillary thyroid cancer or a benign thyroid nodule (not recorded which). Some clones in this sample may be carry-over from other donors' samples. The sample consisted of blood. This chain joins TRBV2 and TRBJ2-3; 7 positions agree with TRBD1. CDR3 loop: CASSEYAGGMYNTQYF. CDR3 DNA sequence: TGTGCCAGCAGTGAATACGCAGGGGGAATGTATAATACGCAGTATTTT.